This note documents a single T cell receptor (beta chain) sequence. This clone's antigen is unknown. Per-base quality was not reported, and no clone a single base away is much larger than it. This sample is drawn from a study of CD8 T cells in Susac syndrome (dated by TCRdb to between 2018 and 2021). Turning to the overall study: The study used repertoire sequencing to test whether antigen drove CD8+ T cell activation and differentiation in Susac syndrome. The study compared CD8+ T cell repertoire clonality among 12 healthy donors, about 14 Susac syndrome patients and roughly 16 multiple sclerosis patients.

RNA was extracted with the RNeasy kit and about 0.5 to 1 ug was reverse transcribed using random hexamers. TCR beta CDR3 regions were amplified with the immunoSEQ multiplex PCR assay covering 54 Vbeta and 13 Jbeta segments. PCR amplification bias was corrected using a synthetic template baseline for primer optimization and computational correction. Per the source publication's procedure: Reads were annotated to V, D and J genes per IMGT and analyzed with immunoSEQ Analyzer, keeping only productive sequences. Clonality was calculated as one minus the Shannon entropy normalized by log2 of the number of productive unique sequences. Public and private clones were assessed among the 100 most prevalent clones of each patient and control. Clones were defined as Susac-specific when absent from the healthy and MS cohorts, from about 1,100 published viral clones and from other ImmuneACCESS disease sequences. The public reads were reanalyzed by TCRdb: fastp trimming at Q25, MiXCR alignment, in-frame beta chains only. Identical CDR3 proteins give one entry, which carries the most common genes and DNA. The V and J calls reflect TCRdb's pipeline rather than the authors' work. For this sample the table gives roughly 150,000 distinct CDR3 sequences, of which about 95% were detected only once. The top ten hold 0.14% to 0.15% of the sample.

High-throughput TCR beta sequencing profiled peripheral blood CD8+ and CD4+ T cells from healthy donors, Susac syndrome patients and multiple sclerosis patients. The multiple sclerosis controls were treatment-naive patients whose relapsing-remitting disease, either stable or active, fulfilled the revised McDonald criteria. CD8+ TEMRA cells were enriched by FACS, while bulk CD8+ and CD4+ T cells were purified by magnetic negative isolation. Blood was drawn into EDTA tubes, processed within 24 hours, and PBMCs were isolated by density gradient centrifugation. PBMCs destined for TCR sequencing were cryopreserved in liquid nitrogen and later thawed in a 37 °C water bath. The sorted or isolated CD4+, CD8+ and CD8+ TEMRA cells reached a purity of at least 90%. Spanning cysteine to phenylalanine, the CDR3 consists of 14 amino acids. Kept here is only the CDR3 DNA, which spans 42 bases and is read in frame from base 1. The V and J ends are trimmed by 3 bases and 6 bases, leaving 18 bases between them. CDR1 and CDR2, per the germline V gene (reference sequence), are GTSNPN and SVGIG.

The research as a whole found: The number of individuals in the TCR sequencing and HLA analysis was recognized as being relatively small.

The sequence joins TRBV30 to TRBJ2-7, with the D gene not confidently named. Input material: CD8+ T cells from PBMCs. The TCR was taken from a human donor with multiple sclerosis. The DNA sequence reads TGTGCCTGGAGACCCCAGGTACCTCGGAGCGAGCAGTACTTC. Translated, it reads CAWRPQVPRSEQYF.